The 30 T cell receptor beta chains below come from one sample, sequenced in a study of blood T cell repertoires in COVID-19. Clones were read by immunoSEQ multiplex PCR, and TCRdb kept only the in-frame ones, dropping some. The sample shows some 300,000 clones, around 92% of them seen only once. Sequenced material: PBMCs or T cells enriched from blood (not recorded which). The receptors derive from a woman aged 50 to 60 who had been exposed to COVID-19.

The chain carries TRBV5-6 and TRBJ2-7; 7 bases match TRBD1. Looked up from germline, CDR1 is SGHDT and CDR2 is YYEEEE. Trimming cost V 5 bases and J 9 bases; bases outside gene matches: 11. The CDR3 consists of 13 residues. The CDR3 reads CASRRQGTGAQYF. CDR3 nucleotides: TGTGCCAGCAGGCGACAGGGTACCGGGGCGCAGTACTTC. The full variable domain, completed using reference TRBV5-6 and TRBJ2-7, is DAGVTQSPTHLIKTRGQQVTLRCSPKSGHDTVSWYQQALGQGPQFIFQYYEEEERQRGNFPDRFSGHQFPNYSSELNVNALLLGDSALYLCASRRQGTGAQYFGPGTRLTVT.

CDR3 sequence (DNA): TGTGCCAGCAGCCACTACGGACAGGGGTTGAGCTATGGCTACACCTTC. It specifies CASSHYGQGLSYGYTF. The chain joins TRBV3-1 (or the pseudogene TRBV3-2) to TRBJ1-2; 9 bases align to TRBD1. Germline CDR1 LGHDT, CDR2 YNNKEL (reference sequence). V shed 3 bases, J shed 4 bases, and the junction held 9 bases outside the gene matches. The CDR3 extends over 16 amino acids.

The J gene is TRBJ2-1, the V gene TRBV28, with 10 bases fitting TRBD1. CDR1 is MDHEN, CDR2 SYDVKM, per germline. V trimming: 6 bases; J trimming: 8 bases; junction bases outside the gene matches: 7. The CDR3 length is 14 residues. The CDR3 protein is CASRTGGVGDEQFF. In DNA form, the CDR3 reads TGTGCCAGCAGGACAGGGGGCGTAGGCGATGAGCAGTTCTTC. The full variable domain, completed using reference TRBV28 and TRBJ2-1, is DVKVTQSSRYLVKRTGEKVFLECVQDMDHENMFWYRQDPGLGLRLIYFSYDVKMKEKGDIPEGYSVSREKKERFSLILESASTNQTSMYLCASRTGGVGDEQFFGPGTRLTVL.

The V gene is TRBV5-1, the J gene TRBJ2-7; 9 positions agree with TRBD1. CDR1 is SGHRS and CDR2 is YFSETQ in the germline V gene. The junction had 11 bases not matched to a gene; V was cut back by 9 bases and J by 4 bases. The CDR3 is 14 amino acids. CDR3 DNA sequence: TGCGCCACCCAACCGGGACAGGGTGGGTACGAGCAGTACTTC. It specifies CATQPGQGGYEQYF.

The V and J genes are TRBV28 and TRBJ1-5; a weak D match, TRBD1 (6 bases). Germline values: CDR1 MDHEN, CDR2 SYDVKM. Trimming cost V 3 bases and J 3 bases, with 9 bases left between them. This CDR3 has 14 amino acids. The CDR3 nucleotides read TGTGCCAGCAGTTTTGCAGGGGACAATCAGCCCCAGCATTTT. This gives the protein CASSFAGDNQPQHF.

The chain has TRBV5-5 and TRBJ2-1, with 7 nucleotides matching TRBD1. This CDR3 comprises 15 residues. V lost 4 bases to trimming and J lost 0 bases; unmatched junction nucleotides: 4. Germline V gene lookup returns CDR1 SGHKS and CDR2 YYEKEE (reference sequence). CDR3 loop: CASSVRDSSYNEQFF. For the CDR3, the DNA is TGTGCCAGCAGCGTCAGGGACAGCTCCTACAATGAGCAGTTCTTC.

CDR3 amino acids: CASSVEAGVVYEQYF. CDR3 nucleotides: TGTGCCAGCAGCGTAGAAGCAGGGGTGGTCTACGAGCAGTACTTC. The gene calls are TRBV9 and TRBJ2-7; TRBD1 might be the D (6 bases). Germline loops: CDR1 SGDLS, CDR2 YYNGEE. The CDR3 has 15 amino acids. V shed 0 bases and J shed 3 bases, with 13 bases lying between them.

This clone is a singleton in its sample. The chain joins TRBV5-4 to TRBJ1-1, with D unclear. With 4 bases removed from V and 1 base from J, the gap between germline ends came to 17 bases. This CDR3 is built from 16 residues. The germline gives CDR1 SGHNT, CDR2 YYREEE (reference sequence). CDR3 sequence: CASSPPTTLGNTEAFF. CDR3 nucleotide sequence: TGTGCCAGCAGCCCACCCACGACATTGGGGAACACTGAAGCTTTCTTT.

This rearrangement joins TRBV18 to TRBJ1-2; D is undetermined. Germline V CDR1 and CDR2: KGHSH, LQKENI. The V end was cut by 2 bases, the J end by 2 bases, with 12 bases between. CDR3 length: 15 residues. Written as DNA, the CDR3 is TGTGCCAGCTCACCATCAGGCGTACCAAACTATGGCTACACCTTC. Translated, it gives CASSPSGVPNYGYTF.

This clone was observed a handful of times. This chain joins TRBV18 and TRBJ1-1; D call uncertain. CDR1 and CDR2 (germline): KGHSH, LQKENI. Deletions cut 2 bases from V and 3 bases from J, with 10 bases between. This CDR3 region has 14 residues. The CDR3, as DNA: TGTGCCAGCTCACCATTCTCGCAGGACACTGAAGCTTTCTTT. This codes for CASSPFSQDTEAFF.

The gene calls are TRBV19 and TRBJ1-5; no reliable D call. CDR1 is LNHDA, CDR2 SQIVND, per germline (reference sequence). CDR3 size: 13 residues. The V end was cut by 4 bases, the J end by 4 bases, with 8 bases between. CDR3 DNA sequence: TGTGCCAGTAGTACCGCCCTAAATCAGCCCCAGCATTTT. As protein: CASSTALNQPQHF.

This chain's CDR3 is CASSPMGAGAIYEQYF. In nucleotides, the CDR3 is TGTGCCAGCAGCCCTATGGGGGCAGGGGCGATCTACGAGCAGTACTTC. The chain is built from TRBV9 and TRBJ2-7, with D possibly being TRBD1 (6 bases). CDR3 length: 16 residues. Germline V gene lookup returns CDR1 SGDLS and CDR2 YYNGEE. Trimming pared 4 bases from V and 3 bases from J, leaving 20 bases between.

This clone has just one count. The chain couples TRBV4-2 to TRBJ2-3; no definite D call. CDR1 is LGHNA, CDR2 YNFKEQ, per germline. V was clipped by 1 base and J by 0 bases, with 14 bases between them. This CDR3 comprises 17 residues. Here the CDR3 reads CASSQGFLITSTDTQYF. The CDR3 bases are TGTGCCAGCAGCCAAGGGTTCCTAATAACTAGCACAGATACGCAGTATTTT.

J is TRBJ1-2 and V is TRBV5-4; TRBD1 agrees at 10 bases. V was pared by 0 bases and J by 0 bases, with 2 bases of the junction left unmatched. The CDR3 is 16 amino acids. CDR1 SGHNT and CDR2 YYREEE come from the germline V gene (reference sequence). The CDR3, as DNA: TGTGCCAGCAGCTTGGTTGGGACAGGGGCTAACTATGGCTACACCTTC. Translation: CASSLVGTGANYGYTF.

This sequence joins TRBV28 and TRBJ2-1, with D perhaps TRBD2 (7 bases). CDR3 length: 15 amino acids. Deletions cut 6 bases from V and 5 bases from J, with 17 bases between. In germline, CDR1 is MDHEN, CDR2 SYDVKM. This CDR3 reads CASRGGGSENNEQFF. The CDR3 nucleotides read TGTGCCAGCAGGGGAGGGGGGAGTGAGAACAATGAGCAGTTCTTC.

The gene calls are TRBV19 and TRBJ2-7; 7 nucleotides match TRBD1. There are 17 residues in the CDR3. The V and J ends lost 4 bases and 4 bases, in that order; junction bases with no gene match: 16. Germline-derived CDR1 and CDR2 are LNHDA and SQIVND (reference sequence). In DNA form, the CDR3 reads TGTGCCAGTAGTAATTTGGGGGCGAGGGGGCCGCTATACGAGCAGTACTTC. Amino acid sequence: CASSNLGARGPLYEQYF.

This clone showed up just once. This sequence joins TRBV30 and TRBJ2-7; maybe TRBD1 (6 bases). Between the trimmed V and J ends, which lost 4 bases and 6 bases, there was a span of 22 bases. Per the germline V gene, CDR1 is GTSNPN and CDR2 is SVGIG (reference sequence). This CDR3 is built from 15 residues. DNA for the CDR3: TGTGCCTGGACGAGTAGGGACAAGCGAACGGTCGAGCAGTACTTC. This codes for CAWTSRDKRTVEQYF.

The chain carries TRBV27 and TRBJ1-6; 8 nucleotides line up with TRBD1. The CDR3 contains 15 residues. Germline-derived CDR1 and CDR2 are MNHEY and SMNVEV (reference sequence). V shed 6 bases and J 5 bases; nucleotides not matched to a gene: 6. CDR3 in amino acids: CASRPGQGNNSPLHF. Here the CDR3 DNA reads TGTGCCAGCAGGCCCGGACAGGGAAATAATTCACCCCTCCACTTT.

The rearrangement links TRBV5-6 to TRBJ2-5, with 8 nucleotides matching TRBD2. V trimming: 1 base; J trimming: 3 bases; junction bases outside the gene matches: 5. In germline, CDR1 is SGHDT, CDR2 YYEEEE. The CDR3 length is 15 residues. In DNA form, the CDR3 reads TGTGCCAGCAGCTTGCGGCGGGGGGTAAAAGAGACCCAGTACTTC. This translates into CASSLRRGVKETQYF. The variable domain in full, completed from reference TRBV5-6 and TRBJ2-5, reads DAGVTQSPTHLIKTRGQQVTLRCSPKSGHDTVSWYQQALGQGPQFIFQYYEEEERQRGNFPDRFSGHQFPNYSSELNVNALLLGDSALYLCASSLRRGVKETQYFGPGTRLLVL.

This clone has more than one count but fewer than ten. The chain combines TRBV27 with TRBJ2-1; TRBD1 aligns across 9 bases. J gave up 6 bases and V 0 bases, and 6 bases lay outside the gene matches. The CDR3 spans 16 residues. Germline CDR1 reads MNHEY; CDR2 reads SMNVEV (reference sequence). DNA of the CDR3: TGTGCCAGCAGTTTATCGTGGGACAGGGCCTTCAATGAGCAGTTCTTC. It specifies CASSLSWDRAFNEQFF.

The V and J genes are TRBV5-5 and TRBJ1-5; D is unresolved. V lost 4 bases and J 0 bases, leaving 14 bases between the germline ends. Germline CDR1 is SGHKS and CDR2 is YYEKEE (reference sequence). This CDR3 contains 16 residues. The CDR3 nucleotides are TGTGCCAGCAGCCTCGTGGGCCTGAATAGCAATCAGCCCCAGCATTTT. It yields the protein CASSLVGLNSNQPQHF.

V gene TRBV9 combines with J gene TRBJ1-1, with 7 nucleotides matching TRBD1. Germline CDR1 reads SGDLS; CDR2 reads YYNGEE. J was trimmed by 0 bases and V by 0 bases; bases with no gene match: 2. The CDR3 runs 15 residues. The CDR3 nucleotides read TGTGCCAGCAGCGTAGAGGGGGCCCTGAACACTGAAGCTTTCTTT. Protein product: CASSVEGALNTEAFF.

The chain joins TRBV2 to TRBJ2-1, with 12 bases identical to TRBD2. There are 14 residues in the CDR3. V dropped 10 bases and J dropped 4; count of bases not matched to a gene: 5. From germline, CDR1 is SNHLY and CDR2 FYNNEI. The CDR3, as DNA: TGTGCCACCCGGACTAGCGGGACTTACAATGAGCAGTTCTTC. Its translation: CATRTSGTYNEQFF.

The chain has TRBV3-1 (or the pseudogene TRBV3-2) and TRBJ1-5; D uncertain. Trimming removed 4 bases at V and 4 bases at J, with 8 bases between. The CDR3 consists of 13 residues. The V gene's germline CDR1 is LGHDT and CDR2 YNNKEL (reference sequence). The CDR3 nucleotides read TGTGCCAGCAGCCCCACCACAAATCAGCCCCAGCATTTT. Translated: CASSPTTNQPQHF.

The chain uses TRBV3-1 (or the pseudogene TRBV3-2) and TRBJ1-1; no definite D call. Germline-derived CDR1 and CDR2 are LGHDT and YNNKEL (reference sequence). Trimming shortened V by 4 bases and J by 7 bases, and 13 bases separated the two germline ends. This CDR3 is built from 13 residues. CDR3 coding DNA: TGTGCCAGCAGCCGGAACGGAGACGGTGAAGCTTTCTTT. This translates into CASSRNGDGEAFF.

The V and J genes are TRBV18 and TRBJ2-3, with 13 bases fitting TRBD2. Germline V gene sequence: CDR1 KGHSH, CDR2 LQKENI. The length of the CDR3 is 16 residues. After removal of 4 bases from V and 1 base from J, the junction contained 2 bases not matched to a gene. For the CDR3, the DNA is TGTGCCAGCTCACTTGGGACTAGCGGGGGCACAGATACGCAGTATTTT. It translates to CASSLGTSGGTDTQYF. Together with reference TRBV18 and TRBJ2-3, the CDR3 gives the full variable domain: NAGVMQNPRHLVRRRGQEARLRCSPMKGHSHVYWYRQLPEEGLKFMVYLQKENIIDESGMPKERFSAEFPKEGPSILRIQQVVRGDSAAYFCASSLGTSGGTDTQYFGPGTRLTVL.

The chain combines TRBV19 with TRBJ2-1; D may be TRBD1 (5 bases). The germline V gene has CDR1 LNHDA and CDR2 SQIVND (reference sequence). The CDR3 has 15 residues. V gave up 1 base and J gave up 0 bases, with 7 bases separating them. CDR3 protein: CASSIADSSYNEQFF. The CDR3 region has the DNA TGTGCCAGTAGTATAGCTGACAGCTCCTACAATGAGCAGTTCTTC.

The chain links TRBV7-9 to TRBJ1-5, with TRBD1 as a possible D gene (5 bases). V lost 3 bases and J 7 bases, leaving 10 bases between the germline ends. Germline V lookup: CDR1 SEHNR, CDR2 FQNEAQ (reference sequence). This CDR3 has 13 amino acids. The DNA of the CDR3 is TGTGCCAGCAGCTTCGCAGGGTGGCAGCCCCAGCATTTT. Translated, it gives CASSFAGWQPQHF. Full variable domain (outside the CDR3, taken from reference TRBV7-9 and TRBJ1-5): DTGVSQNPRHKITKRGQNVTFRCDPISEHNRLYWYRQTLGQGPEFLTYFQNEAQLEKSRLLSDRFSAERPKGSFSTLEIQRTEQGDSAMYLCASSFAGWQPQHFGDGTRLSIL.

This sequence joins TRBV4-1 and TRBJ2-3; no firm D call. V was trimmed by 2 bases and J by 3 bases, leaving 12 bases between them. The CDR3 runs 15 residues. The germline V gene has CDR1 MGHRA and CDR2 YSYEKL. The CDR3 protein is CASSQSSYSTDTQYF. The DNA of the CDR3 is TGCGCCAGCAGCCAATCATCCTACTCTACAGATACGCAGTATTTT.

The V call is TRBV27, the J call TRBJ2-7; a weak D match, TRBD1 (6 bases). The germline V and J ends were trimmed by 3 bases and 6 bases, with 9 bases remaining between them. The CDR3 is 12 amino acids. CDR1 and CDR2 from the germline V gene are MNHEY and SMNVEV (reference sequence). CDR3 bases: TGTGCCAGCAGTTTCCTCAGGGGCGAGCAGTACTTC. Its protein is CASSFLRGEQYF.